This T cell receptor (beta chain) was captured by sequencing in a study of T-cell reconstitution after alpha-beta-depleted transplantation in children. Germline V lookup: CDR1 SEHNR, CDR2 FQNEAQ (reference sequence). The CDR3 sequence is 15 residues long. V lost 3 bases, J lost 3 bases, and 15 bases lay in between. Overall study results and limits: A year post-transplant, T-cell counts and diversity derived mostly from newly produced T cells. Surviving recipient T cells and thymic progenitors underlay high day-60 TCRbeta diversity in some patients. Two months or so post-transplant, alpha-beta T cells reportedly derived from several hundred expanded graft clones.

In its sample, this clonotype was seen many times. Its cognate antigen is unknown. Unique molecular identifiers were used in preparing the TCRbeta library. Each CDR3 protein gets one entry after TCRdb re-called the PCR reads with MiXCR. The sample lists 700,000 or so distinct CDR3 sequences; around 13% were seen once. The gene calls are TRBV7-9 and TRBJ2-7, with D hard to call. This TCR was sampled from a girl aged 2-10 years with congenital amegakaryocytic thrombocytopenia, due to receive a stem cell transplant. The sample in question was PBMCs, obtained before TCRalphabeta/CD19-depleted stem cell transplant. CDR3 amino acids: CASSFSSPRHYEQYF. Here the CDR3 DNA reads TGTGCCAGCAGCTTTAGCTCCCCTCGACACTACGAGCAGTACTTC.